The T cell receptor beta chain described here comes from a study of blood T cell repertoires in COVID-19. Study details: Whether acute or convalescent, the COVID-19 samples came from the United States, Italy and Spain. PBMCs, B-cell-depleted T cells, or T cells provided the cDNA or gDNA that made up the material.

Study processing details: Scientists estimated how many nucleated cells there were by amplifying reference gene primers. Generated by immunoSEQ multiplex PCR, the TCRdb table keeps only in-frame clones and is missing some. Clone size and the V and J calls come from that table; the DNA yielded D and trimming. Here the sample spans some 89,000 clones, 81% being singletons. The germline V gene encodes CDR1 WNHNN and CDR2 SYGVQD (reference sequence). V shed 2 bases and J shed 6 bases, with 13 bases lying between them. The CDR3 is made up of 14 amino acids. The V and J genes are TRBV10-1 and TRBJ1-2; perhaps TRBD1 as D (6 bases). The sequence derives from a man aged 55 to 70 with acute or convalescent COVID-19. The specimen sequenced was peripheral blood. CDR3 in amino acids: CASSEPQGSDGYTF. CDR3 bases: TGCGCCAGCAGTGAGCCACAGGGTTCTGATGGCTACACCTTC.